These 18 T cell receptor beta chains were all obtained from the same sample, sequenced in a study of CD4 T cells in relation to SARS-CoV-2 and coronaviruses. The antigens for these receptors are not known. The assay was immunoSEQ multiplex PCR, and TCRdb's table has in-frame clones only and misses some. The table includes tens of thousands of clones, around 80% detected once. Sequencing used memory CD4+ T cells from PBMCs, cultured in vitro. The receptors here all came from an adult with COVID-19.

The chain joins TRBV2 to TRBJ2-3; D not certain. Germline V lookup: CDR1 SNHLY, CDR2 FYNNEI. V was trimmed by 7 bases and J by 3 bases, leaving 8 bases between them. This CDR3 has 12 residues. The CDR3 DNA follows: TGTGCCAGCAAACTCGAAACAGATACGCAGTATTTT. This codes for CASKLETDTQYF.

The genes are TRBV6-1 and TRBJ2-7; 7 bases line up with TRBD2. This CDR3 is built from 14 residues. Per the germline V gene, CDR1 is MNHNS and CDR2 is SASEGT. With V trimmed by 3 bases and J by 7 bases, 9 bases remained unmatched. CDR3 nucleotides: TGTGCCAGCAGTGACGGCCTCTGGGGGGGGGAGCAGTACTTC. This encodes CASSDGLWGGEQYF.

V is TRBV24-1 and J is TRBJ2-7; no reliable D call. The germline V gene encodes CDR1 KGHDR and CDR2 SFDVKD. The V end lost 12 bases, the J end lost 6 bases, and 14 bases lay between the germline ends. The CDR3 is 11 residues long. As DNA, the CDR3 is TGTGCCCCAGAGGATGCCCGCGAGCAGTACTTC. Protein sequence: CAPEDAREQYF.

The V call is TRBV30, the J call TRBJ2-1; 11 bases are shared with TRBD2. The CDR3 is 15 residues long. Germline values: CDR1 GTSNPN, CDR2 SVGIG (reference sequence). With V trimmed by 0 bases and J by 8 bases, 6 bases remained unmatched. Here the CDR3 DNA reads TGTGCCTGGAGTGTACGGCTAGCGGGAGGCTATGAGCAGTTCTTC. This sequence encodes CAWSVRLAGGYEQFF.

The genes are TRBV5-1 and TRBJ2-7; 8 bases agree with TRBD1. Germline trimming cut 1 base from V and 0 bases from J; bases unmatched to any gene: 6. The CDR3 consists of 16 residues. From germline, CDR1 is SGHRS and CDR2 YFSETQ. CDR3 DNA: TGCGCCAGCAGCTTGAATGGGGACAGGTCCTCCTACGAGCAGTACTTC. Encoded protein: CASSLNGDRSSYEQYF.

This sequence joins TRBV25-1 and TRBJ2-2; D assignment may be TRBD1 or TRBD2 (7 bases each). CDR1 is MGHDK and CDR2 is SYGVNS in the germline V gene. This CDR3 region has 14 residues. Trimming shortened V by 10 bases and J by 7 bases, and 19 bases separated the two germline ends. CDR3 amino acids: CATRRGGGSGELFF. The DNA of the CDR3 is TGTGCCACGCGGCGAGGGGGCGGGAGCGGGGAGCTGTTTTTT. The whole variable domain, remainder taken from reference TRBV25-1 and TRBJ2-2, is EADIYQTPRYLVIGTGKKITLECSQTMGHDKMYWYQQDPGMELHLIHYSYGVNSTEKGDLSSESTVSRIRTEHFPLTLESARPSHTSQYLCATRRGGGSGELFFGEGSRLTVL.

The V and J genes are TRBV5-1 and TRBJ1-5; D call uncertain. V was pared by 0 bases and J by 7 bases, with 11 bases between. The CDR3 is 14 residues long. CDR1 SGHRS and CDR2 YFSETQ come from the germline V gene. CDR3 protein: CASSLEGLGQPQHF. CDR3 DNA: TGCGCCAGCAGCTTGGAAGGGCTGGGGCAGCCCCAGCATTTT.

This chain joins TRBV24-1 and TRBJ2-2; TRBD2 aligns across 13 bases. J was trimmed by 6 bases and V by 4 bases; bases with no gene match: 7. Germline values: CDR1 KGHDR, CDR2 SFDVKD. The CDR3 is made up of 17 amino acids. The CDR3: CATSDPGTSGIPGELFF. DNA for the CDR3: TGTGCCACCAGTGACCCCGGGACTAGCGGGATCCCCGGGGAGCTGTTTTTT.

CDR3 sequence (DNA): TGTGCCAGCAGCTTGACTAGCGGGAGGTACACAGATACGCAGTATTTT. This codes for CASSLTSGRYTDTQYF. The chain joins TRBV5-4 to TRBJ2-3, with 12 nucleotides matching TRBD2. V trimming: 1 base; J trimming: 2 bases; junction bases outside the gene matches: 2. From germline, CDR1 is SGHNT and CDR2 YYREEE (reference sequence). This CDR3 spans 16 amino acids.

The chain carries TRBV9 and TRBJ2-6; D remains unclear. Per germline, CDR1 SGDLS and CDR2 YYNGEE. The V gene lost 4 bases and the J gene lost 3 bases, with 8 bases spanning the gap. The length of the CDR3 is 14 residues. CDR3 in amino acids: CASSFPDGANVLTF. The CDR3 coding sequence is TGTGCCAGCAGCTTCCCGGATGGGGCCAACGTCCTGACTTTC. Based on the CDR3 plus reference TRBV9 and TRBJ2-6, the full variable domain is DSGVTQTPKHLITATGQRVTLRCSPRSGDLSVYWYQQSLDQGLQFLIQYYNGEERAKGNILERFSAQQFPDLHSELNLSSLELGDSALYFCASSFPDGANVLTFGAGSRLTVL.

This clone was recorded a few times. The chain couples TRBV23-1 to TRBJ2-5; D possibly uses TRBD1 or TRBD2 (5 bases each). TRBV23-1 is assigned to the ORF class and has an uncertain function. V lost 2 bases, J lost 6 bases, and 7 bases lay in between. This CDR3 has 12 residues. The CDR3: CASSQEGKTQYF. CDR3 sequence (DNA): TGCGCCAGCAGTCAAGAGGGGAAGACCCAGTACTTC.

The chain recombines TRBV28 with TRBJ1-5; possible D gene TRBD1, 5 bases. This CDR3 is built from 15 residues. Germline V CDR1 and CDR2: MDHEN, SYDVKM. Trimming took 3 bases from V and 1 from J, leaving 10 bases between them. As DNA, the CDR3 is TGTGCCAGCAGTTTGCACCAGGGAAGCAATCAGCCCCAGCATTTT. It specifies CASSLHQGSNQPQHF.

The chain joins TRBV7-8 to TRBJ2-3, with TRBD2 matching 14 bases. The CDR3 has 15 residues. CDR1 SGHVS and CDR2 FQNEAQ come from the germline V gene. V was clipped by 5 bases and J by 4 bases; unmatched bases: 2. This CDR3 reads CASSTGLAGADTQYF. CDR3 sequence (DNA): TGTGCCAGCAGCACGGGACTAGCGGGAGCAGATACGCAGTATTTT. The full variable domain, with the rest looked up from reference TRBV7-8 and TRBJ2-3, is GAGVSQSPRYKVAKRGQDVALRCDPISGHVSLFWYQQALGQGPEFLTYFQNEAQLDKSGLPSDRFFAERPEGSVSTLKIQRTQQEDSAVYLCASSTGLAGADTQYFGPGTRLTVL.

The rearrangement links TRBV7-3 to TRBJ2-1; 12 nucleotides agree with TRBD2. This CDR3 is built from 15 residues. Germline CDR1 and CDR2: SGHTA and FQGTGA. Trimming removed 5 bases from V and 8 bases from J; junction bases left unmatched: 7. The CDR3 DNA reads TGTGCCAGCAGCCGGACTAGCGGGACTGGGGATGAGCAGTTCTTC. As protein: CASSRTSGTGDEQFF.

This clone was picked up a small number of times. The chain has TRBV20-1 and TRBJ1-6; no firm D call. Germline V lookup: CDR1 DFQATT, CDR2 SNEGSKA (reference sequence). Between the trimmed V and J ends, which lost 2 bases and 6 bases, there was a span of 2 bases. The CDR3 is 11 residues long. The CDR3 region has the DNA TGCAGTGCTAGAAGTAATTCACCCCTCCACTTT. This codes for CSARSNSPLHF.

The gene calls are TRBV7-2 and TRBJ2-5, with D uncertain. V was cut by 1 base and J by 2 bases, with 11 bases left in between. Germline-derived CDR1 and CDR2 are SGHTA and FQGNSA. CDR3 length: 15 amino acids. The CDR3: CASSLDWARQETQYF. In DNA, the CDR3 is TGTGCCAGCAGCTTAGATTGGGCCAGGCAAGAGACCCAGTACTTC.

This rearrangement joins TRBV6-1 to TRBJ2-3; D is perhaps TRBD2 (5 bases). Trimming pared 3 bases from V and 1 base from J, leaving 11 bases between. CDR3 size: 15 residues. The germline V gene encodes CDR1 MNHNS and CDR2 SASEGT. CDR3 amino acids: CASSEGLGGTDTQYF. The CDR3 nucleotides are TGTGCCAGCAGTGAGGGTCTCGGGGGCACAGATACGCAGTATTTT.

CDR3 loop: CASSKDYRNEQFF. The CDR3 region has the DNA TGTGCCAGCAGCAAGGACTACCGCAATGAGCAGTTCTTC. J is TRBJ2-1 and V is TRBV7-3; weak D call: TRBD2 (6 bases). The V gene's germline CDR1 is SGHTA and CDR2 FQGTGA. This CDR3 is 13 amino acids long. V lost 5 bases to trimming and J lost 6 bases, with 11 bases between them.